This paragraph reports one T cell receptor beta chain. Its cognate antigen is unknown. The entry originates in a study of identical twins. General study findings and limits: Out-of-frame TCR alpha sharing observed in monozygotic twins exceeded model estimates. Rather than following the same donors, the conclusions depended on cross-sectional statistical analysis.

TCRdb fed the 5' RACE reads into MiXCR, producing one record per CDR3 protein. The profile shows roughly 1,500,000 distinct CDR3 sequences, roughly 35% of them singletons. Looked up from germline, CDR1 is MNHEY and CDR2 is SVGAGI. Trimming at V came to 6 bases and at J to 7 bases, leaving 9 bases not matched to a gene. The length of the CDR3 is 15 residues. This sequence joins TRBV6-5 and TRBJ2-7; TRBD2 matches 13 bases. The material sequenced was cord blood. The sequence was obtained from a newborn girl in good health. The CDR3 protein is CASRRGLAGNNEQYF. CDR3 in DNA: TGTGCCAGCAGACGGGGACTAGCGGGGAACAATGAGCAGTACTTC.